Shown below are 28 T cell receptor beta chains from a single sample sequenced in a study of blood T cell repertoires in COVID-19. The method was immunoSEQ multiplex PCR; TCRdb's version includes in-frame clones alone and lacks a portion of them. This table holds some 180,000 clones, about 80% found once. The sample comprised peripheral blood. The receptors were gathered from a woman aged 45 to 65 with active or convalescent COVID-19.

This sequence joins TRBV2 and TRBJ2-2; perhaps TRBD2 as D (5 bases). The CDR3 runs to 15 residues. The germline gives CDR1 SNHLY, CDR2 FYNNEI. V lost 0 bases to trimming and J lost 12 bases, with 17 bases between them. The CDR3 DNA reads TGTGCCAGCAGTGAAGCGCTAGAGGCAGGAGGTCAGCTGTTTTTT. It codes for CASSEALEAGGQLFF.

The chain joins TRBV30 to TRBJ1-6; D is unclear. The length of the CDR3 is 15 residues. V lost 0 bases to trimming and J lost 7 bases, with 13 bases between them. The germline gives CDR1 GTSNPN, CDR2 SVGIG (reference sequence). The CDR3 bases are TGTGCCTGGAGTGTACGCCACAAGCGCAATTCACCCCTCCACTTT. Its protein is CAWSVRHKRNSPLHF.

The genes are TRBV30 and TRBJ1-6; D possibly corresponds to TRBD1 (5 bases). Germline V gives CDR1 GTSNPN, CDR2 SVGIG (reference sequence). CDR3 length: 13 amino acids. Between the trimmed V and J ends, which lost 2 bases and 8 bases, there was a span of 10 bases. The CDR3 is CAWSNGGYSPLHF. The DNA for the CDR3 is TGTGCCTGGAGTAATGGGGGGTATTCACCCCTCCACTTT. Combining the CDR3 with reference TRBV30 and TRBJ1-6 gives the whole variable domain SQTIHQWPATLVQPVGSPLSLECTVEGTSNPNLYWYRQAAGRGLQLLFYSVGIGQISSEVPQNLSASRPQDRQFILSSKKLLLSDSGFYLCAWSNGGYSPLHFGNGTRLTVT.

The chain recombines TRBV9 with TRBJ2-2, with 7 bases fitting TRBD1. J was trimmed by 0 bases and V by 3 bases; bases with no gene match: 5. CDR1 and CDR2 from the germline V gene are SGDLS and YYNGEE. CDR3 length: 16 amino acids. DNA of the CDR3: TGTGCCAGCAGCGCGCGACAGGGAGCGAACACCGGGGAGCTGTTTTTT. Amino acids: CASSARQGANTGELFF.

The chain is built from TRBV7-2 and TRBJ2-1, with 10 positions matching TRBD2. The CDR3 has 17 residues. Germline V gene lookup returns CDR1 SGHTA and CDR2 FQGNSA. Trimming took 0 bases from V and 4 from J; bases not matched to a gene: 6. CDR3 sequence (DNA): TGTGCCAGCAGCTTAGCGCCGGGACTAGCGACGTACAATGAGCAGTTCTTC. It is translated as CASSLAPGLATYNEQFF.

The CDR3 reads CASSLDTGRSIQYF. As DNA, the CDR3 is TGTGCCAGCAGTTTAGATACAGGGCGGTCCATTCAGTACTTC. The gene calls are TRBV28 and TRBJ2-4; possible D gene TRBD1, 6 bases. Trimming pared 2 bases from V and 9 bases from J, leaving 14 bases between. Per the germline V gene, CDR1 is MDHEN and CDR2 is SYDVKM. This CDR3 comprises 14 residues. Complete variable domain (other parts from reference TRBV28 and TRBJ2-4): DVKVTQSSRYLVKRTGEKVFLECVQDMDHENMFWYRQDPGLGLRLIYFSYDVKMKEKGDIPEGYSVSREKKERFSLILESASTNQTSMYLCASSLDTGRSIQYFGAGTRLSVL.

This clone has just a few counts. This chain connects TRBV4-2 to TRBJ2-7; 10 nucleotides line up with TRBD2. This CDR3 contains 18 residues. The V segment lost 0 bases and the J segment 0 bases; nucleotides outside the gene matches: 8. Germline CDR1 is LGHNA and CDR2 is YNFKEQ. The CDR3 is CASSQEELAGAYSYEQYF. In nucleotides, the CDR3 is TGTGCCAGCAGCCAAGAGGAGCTAGCGGGGGCTTACTCCTACGAGCAGTACTTC.

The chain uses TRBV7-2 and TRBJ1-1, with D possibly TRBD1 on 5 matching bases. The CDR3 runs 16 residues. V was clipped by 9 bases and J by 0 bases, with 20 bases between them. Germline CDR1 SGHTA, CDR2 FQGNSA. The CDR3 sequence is CASKPGAGQLNTEAFF. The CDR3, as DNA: TGTGCCAGTAAACCTGGGGCAGGCCAATTGAACACTGAAGCTTTCTTT.

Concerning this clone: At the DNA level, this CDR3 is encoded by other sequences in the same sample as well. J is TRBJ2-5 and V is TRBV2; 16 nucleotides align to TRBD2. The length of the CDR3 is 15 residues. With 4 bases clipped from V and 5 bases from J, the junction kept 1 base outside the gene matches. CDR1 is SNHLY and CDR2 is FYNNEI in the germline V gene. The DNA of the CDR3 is TGTGCCAGCAGTGCGGGACTAGCGGGAGGGGAGACCCAGTACTTC. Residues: CASSAGLAGGETQYF.

The CDR3 is CASSTHLGGADYGYTF. The CDR3 DNA follows: TGTGCCAGCAGTACTCACCTAGGGGGCGCAGACTATGGCTACACCTTC. J is TRBJ1-2 and V is TRBV27; 7 bases are a match to TRBD1. Germline V CDR1 and CDR2: MNHEY, SMNVEV (reference sequence). V gave up 5 bases and J gave up 3 bases; unmatched junction bases: 12. The CDR3 runs to 16 residues.

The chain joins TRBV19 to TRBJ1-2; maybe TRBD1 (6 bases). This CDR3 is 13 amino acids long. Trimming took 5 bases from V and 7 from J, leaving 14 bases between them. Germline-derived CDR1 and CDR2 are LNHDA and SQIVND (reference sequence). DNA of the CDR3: TGTGCCAGTAGTCCCCGAGGGGGATTTGGCTACACCTTC. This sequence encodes CASSPRGGFGYTF. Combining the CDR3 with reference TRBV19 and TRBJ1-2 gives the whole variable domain DGGITQSPKYLFRKEGQNVTLSCEQNLNHDAMYWYRQDPGQGLRLIYYSQIVNDFQKGDIAEGYSVSREKKESFPLTVTSAQKNPTAFYLCASSPRGGFGYTFGSGTRLTVV.

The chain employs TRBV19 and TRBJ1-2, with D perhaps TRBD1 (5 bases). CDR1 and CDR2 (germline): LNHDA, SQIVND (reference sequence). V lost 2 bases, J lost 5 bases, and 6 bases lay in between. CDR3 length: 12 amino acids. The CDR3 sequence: CASSIQGYGYTF. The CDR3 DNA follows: TGTGCCAGTAGTATACAGGGTTATGGCTACACCTTC.

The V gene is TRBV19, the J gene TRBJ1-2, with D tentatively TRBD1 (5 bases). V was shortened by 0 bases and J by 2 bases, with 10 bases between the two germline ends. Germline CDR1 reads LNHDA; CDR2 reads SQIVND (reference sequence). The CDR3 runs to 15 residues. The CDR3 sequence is CASSIDLQGNYGYTF. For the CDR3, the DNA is TGTGCCAGTAGTATAGATCTTCAGGGAAACTATGGCTACACCTTC.

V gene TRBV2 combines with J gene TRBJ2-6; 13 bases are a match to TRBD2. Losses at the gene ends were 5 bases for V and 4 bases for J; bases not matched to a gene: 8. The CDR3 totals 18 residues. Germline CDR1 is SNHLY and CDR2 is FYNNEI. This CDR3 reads CASSTSGGGPLGANVLTF. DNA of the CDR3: TGTGCCAGCAGTACTAGCGGGGGGGGCCCCCTCGGGGCCAACGTCCTGACTTTC.

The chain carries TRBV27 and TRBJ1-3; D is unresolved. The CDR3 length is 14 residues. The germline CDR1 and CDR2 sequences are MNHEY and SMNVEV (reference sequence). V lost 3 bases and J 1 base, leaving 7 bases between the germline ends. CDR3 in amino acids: CASSFGGSGNTIYF. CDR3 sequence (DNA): TGTGCCAGCAGTTTCGGAGGGTCTGGAAACACCATATATTTT.

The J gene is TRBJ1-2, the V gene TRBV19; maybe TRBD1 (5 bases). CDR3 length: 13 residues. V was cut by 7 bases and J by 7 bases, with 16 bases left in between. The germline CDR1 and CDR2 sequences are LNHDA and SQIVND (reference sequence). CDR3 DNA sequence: TGTGCCAGTATCGGGGGGACTTGGTTTGGCTACACCTTC. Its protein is CASIGGTWFGYTF. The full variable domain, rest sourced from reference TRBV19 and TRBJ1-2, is DGGITQSPKYLFRKEGQNVTLSCEQNLNHDAMYWYRQDPGQGLRLIYYSQIVNDFQKGDIAEGYSVSREKKESFPLTVTSAQKNPTAFYLCASIGGTWFGYTFGSGTRLTVV.

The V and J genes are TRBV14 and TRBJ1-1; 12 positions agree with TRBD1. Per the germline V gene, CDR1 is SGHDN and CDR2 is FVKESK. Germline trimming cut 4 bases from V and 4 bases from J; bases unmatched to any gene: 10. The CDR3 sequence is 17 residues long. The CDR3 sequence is CASSRGTGGWRTTEAFF. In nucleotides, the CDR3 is TGTGCCAGCAGCCGGGGGACAGGGGGCTGGCGGACCACTGAAGCTTTCTTT.

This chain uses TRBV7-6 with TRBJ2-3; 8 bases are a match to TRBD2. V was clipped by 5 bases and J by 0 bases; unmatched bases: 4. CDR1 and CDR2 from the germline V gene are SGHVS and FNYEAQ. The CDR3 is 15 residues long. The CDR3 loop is CASSDLAGSTDTQYF. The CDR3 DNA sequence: TGTGCCAGCAGCGACCTAGCGGGCAGCACAGATACGCAGTATTTT.

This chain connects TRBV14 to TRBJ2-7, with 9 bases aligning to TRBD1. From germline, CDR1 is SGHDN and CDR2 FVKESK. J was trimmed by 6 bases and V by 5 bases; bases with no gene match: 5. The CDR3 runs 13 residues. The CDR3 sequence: CASSVGTGSEQYF. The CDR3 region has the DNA TGTGCCAGCAGCGTCGGGACAGGGAGCGAGCAGTACTTC.

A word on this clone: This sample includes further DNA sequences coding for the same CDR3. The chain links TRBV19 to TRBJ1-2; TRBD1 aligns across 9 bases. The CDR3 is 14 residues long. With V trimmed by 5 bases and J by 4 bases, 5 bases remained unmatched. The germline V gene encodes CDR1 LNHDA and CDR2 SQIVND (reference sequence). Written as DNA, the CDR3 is TGTGCCAGTAGTGATCGGGGACAGGGCTATGGCTACACCTTC. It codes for CASSDRGQGYGYTF. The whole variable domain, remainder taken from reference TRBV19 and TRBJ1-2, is DGGITQSPKYLFRKEGQNVTLSCEQNLNHDAMYWYRQDPGQGLRLIYYSQIVNDFQKGDIAEGYSVSREKKESFPLTVTSAQKNPTAFYLCASSDRGQGYGYTFGSGTRLTVV.

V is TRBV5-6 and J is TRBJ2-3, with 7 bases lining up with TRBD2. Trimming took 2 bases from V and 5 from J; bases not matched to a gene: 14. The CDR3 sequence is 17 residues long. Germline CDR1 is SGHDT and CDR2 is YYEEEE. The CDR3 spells CASSLEASGLSRDTQYF. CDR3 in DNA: TGTGCCAGCAGCTTAGAGGCTAGCGGTCTATCACGAGATACGCAGTATTTT.

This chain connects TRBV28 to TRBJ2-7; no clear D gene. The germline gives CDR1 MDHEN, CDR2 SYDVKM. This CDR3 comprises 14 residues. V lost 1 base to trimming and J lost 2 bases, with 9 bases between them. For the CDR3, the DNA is TGTGCCAGCAGTTTATCGGTGCTCCCCTACGAGCAGTACTTC. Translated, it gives CASSLSVLPYEQYF. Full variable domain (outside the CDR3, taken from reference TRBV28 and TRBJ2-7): DVKVTQSSRYLVKRTGEKVFLECVQDMDHENMFWYRQDPGLGLRLIYFSYDVKMKEKGDIPEGYSVSREKKERFSLILESASTNQTSMYLCASSLSVLPYEQYFGPGTRLTVT.

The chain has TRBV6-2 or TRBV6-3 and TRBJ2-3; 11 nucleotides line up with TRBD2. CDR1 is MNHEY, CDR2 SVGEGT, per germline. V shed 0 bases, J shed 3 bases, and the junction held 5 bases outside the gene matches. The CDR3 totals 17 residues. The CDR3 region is CASSYSSGGARTDTQYF. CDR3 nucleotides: TGTGCCAGCAGTTACTCTAGCGGGGGGGCCAGGACAGATACGCAGTATTTT.

CDR3 amino acids: CASSHAGTTTEAFF. The DNA for the CDR3 is TGCGCCAGCAGTCACGCCGGGACAACTACTGAAGCTTTCTTT. The J gene is TRBJ1-1, the V gene TRBV23-1; D might be TRBD1 (6 bases). TRBV23-1 is filed as an ORF, its function uncertain. Trimming took off 3 bases at V and 5 bases at J, with 13 bases between the two ends. This CDR3 has 14 amino acids.

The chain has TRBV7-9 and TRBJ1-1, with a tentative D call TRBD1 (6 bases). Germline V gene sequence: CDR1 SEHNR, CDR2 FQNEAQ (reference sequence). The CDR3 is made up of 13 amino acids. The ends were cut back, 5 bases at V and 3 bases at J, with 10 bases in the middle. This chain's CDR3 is CASSVQGYTEAFF. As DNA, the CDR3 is TGTGCCAGCAGCGTACAGGGTTACACTGAAGCTTTCTTT.

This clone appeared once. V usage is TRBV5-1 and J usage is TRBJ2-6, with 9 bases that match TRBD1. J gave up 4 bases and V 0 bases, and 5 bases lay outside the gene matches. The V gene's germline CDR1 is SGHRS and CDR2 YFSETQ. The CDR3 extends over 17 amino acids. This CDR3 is CASSLGGTGSGANVLTF. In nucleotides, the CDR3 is TGCGCCAGCAGCTTGGGCGGGACAGGGTCCGGGGCCAACGTCCTGACTTTC.

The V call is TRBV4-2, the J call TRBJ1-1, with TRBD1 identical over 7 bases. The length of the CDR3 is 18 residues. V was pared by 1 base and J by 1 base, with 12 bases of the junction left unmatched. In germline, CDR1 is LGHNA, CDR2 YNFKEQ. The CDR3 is CASSQGVGTGVRNTEAFF. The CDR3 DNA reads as TGTGCCAGCAGCCAAGGAGTCGGAACAGGGGTTCGGAACACTGAAGCTTTCTTT.

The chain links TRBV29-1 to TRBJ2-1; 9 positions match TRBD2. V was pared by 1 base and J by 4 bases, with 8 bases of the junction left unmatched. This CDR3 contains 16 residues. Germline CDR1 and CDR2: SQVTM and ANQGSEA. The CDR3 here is CSVEGGGLAFYNEQFF. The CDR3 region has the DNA TGCAGCGTTGAAGGGGGGGGACTAGCTTTTTACAATGAGCAGTTCTTC.